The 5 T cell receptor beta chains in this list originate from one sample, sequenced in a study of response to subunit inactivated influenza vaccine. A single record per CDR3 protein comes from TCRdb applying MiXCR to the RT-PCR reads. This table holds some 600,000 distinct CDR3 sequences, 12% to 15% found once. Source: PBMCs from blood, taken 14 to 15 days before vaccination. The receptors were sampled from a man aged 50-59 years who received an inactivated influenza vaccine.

The CDR3 loop is CAISESGTYTDTQYF. Here the CDR3 DNA reads TGTGCCATCAGTGAGTCAGGGACCTACACAGATACGCAGTATTTT. This chain connects TRBV10-3 to TRBJ2-3; D tentatively fits TRBD1 or TRBD2 (5 bases each). The CDR3 spans 15 residues. The V end lost 0 bases, the J end lost 2 bases, and 9 bases lay between the germline ends. Germline V gene lookup returns CDR1 ENHRY and CDR2 SYGVKD.

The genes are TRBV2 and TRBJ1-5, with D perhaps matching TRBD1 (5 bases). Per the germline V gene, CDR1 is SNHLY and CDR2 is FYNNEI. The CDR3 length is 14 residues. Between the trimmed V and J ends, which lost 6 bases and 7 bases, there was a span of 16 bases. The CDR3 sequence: CASSEGLLVQPQHF. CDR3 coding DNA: TGTGCCAGCAGCGAGGGACTCCTCGTACAGCCCCAGCATTTT.

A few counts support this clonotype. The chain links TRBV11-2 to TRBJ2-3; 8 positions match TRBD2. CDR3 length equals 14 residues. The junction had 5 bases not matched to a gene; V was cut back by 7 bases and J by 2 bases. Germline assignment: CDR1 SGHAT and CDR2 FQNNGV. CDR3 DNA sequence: TGTGCCAGCACCATAGCGGGAAACACAGATACGCAGTATTTT. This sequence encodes CASTIAGNTDTQYF. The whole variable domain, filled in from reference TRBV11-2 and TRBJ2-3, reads EAGVAQSPRYKIIEKRQSVAFWCNPISGHATLYWYQQILGQGPKLLIQFQNNGVVDDSQLPKDRFSAERLKGVDSTLKIQPAKLEDSAVYLCASTIAGNTDTQYFGPGTRLTVL.

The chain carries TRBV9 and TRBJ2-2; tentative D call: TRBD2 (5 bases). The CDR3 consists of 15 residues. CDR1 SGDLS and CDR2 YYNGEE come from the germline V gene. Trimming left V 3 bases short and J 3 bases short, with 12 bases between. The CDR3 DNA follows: TGTGCCAGCAGCGCCTTTGAGCGGTACACCGGGGAGCTGTTTTTT. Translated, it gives CASSAFERYTGELFF.

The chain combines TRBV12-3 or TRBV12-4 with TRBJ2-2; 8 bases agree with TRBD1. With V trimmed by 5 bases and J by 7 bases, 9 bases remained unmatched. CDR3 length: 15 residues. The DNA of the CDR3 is TGTGCCAGCAGTCCGGCGGACAGGGTCTTCGGGGAGCTGTTTTTT. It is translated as CASSPADRVFGELFF.